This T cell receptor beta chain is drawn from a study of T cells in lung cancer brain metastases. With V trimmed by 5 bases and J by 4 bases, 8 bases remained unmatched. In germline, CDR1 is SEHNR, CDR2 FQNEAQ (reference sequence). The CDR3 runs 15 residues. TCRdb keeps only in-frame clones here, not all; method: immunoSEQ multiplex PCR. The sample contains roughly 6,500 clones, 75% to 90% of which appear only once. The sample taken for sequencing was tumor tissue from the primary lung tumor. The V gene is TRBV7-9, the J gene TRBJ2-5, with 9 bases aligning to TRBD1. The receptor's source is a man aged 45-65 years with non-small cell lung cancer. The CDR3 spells CASSLYGQGRETQYF. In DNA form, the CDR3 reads TGTGCCAGCAGCCTCTACGGACAGGGGAGAGAGACCCAGTACTTC.